The clone carrying this T cell receptor beta chain was picked up one time. It may be a read error: a sequence one base away is much more abundant. TCRdb ran MiXCR on the 5' RACE reads and lists one entry per CDR3 protein. The top ten clones hold over 3.5% of a sample with about 40,000 distinct CDR3 sequences, roughly 22% of them seen once. Tregs were sorted as CD4+CD25+CD127-/low cells. The CDR3 contains 16 residues. Germline CDR1 is SGHRS and CDR2 is YFSETQ. Trimming at V came to 0 bases and at J to 3 bases, leaving 6 bases not matched to a gene. This sequence joins TRBV5-1 and TRBJ2-3; 8 positions match TRBD2. Sequenced material: Tregs sorted from a lymph node. The receptor's source is a female donor with breast cancer. Written as DNA, the CDR3 is TGCGCCAGCAGCTTGGGGACTAGCAGGCCGACAGATACGCAGTATTTT. It specifies CASSLGTSRPTDTQYF.